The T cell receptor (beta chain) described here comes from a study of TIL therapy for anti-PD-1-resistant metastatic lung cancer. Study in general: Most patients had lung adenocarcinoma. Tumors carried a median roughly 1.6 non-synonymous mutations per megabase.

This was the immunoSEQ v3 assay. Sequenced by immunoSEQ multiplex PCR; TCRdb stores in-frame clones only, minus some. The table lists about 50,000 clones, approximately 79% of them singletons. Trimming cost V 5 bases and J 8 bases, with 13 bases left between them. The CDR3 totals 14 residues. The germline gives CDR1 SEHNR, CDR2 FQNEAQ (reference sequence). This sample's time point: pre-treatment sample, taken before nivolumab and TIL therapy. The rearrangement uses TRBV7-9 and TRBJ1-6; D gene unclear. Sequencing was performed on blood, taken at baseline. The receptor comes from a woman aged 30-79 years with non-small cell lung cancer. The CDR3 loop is CASSQILVDSPLHF. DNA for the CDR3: TGTGCCAGCAGCCAAATACTCGTGGATTCACCCCTCCACTTT.